This is a list of T cell receptor beta chains from one sample in a study of OX40 agonist ivuxolimab in advanced cancers. Assay: immunoSEQ multiplex PCR; the TCRdb copy retains only in-frame clones and omits some. The table includes 65,000 to 90,000 clones, approximately 84% detected once. Sequences were derived from CD4+ or CD8+ T cells sorted from blood, sampled in a trial of the OX40 agonist ivuxolimab. The receptors derive from an adult with an advanced solid tumor such as melanoma, head and neck, liver or kidney cancer. Each CDR3 is given with its conserved first and last residue. Each record gives: D gene, V gene, clone size, J gene, CDR3 DNA, CDR3 protein. D genes are given only for firm matches. Size is omitted from some rows. Given values are once, few, many or a class for expanded clones.

d_gene: .
v_gene: TRBV5-1
abundance: .
j_gene: TRBJ1-3
CDR3nt: TGCGCCAGCAGCTTGGTCGATGGGGGGAGTGGAAACACCATATATTTT
CDR3aa: CASSLVDGGSGNTIYF

d_gene: TRBD1
v_gene: TRBV4-3
abundance: .
j_gene: TRBJ1-1
CDR3nt: TGCGCCAGCAGCCAAGGGGGGACAGGGGCGAACACTGAAGCTTTCTTT
CDR3aa: CASSQGGTGANTEAFF

d_gene: .
v_gene: TRBV4-3
abundance: few
j_gene: TRBJ1-6
CDR3nt: TGCGCCAGCAGCCAGTCGGGGGGGACTAATTCACCCCTCCACTTT
CDR3aa: CASSQSGGTNSPLHF

d_gene: .
v_gene: TRBV5-1
abundance: .
j_gene: TRBJ1-1
CDR3nt: TGCGCCAGCAGCTTAACACAGGGGAACACTGAAGCTTTCTTT
CDR3aa: CASSLTQGNTEAFF

d_gene: TRBD2
v_gene: TRBV18
abundance: once
j_gene: TRBJ2-7
CDR3nt: TGTGCCAGCTCACCACCGAGCGGGGGGTTCGACGAGCAGTACTTC
CDR3aa: CASSPPSGGFDEQYF

d_gene: .
v_gene: TRBV28
abundance: .
j_gene: TRBJ1-2
CDR3nt: TGTGCCAGCAGCCTAAACTACGCCCCTAACTATGGCTACACCTTC
CDR3aa: CASSLNYAPNYGYTF

d_gene: .
v_gene: TRBV10-3
abundance: .
j_gene: TRBJ1-4
CDR3nt: TGTGCCATCAGTGAGTCCCGGAAACCTTACCAACTGTTTTTT
CDR3aa: CAISESRKPYQLFF

d_gene: .
v_gene: TRBV7-2
abundance: .
j_gene: TRBJ2-1
CDR3nt: TGTGCCAGCAGCGCGGACACTTACAATGAGCAGTTCTTC
CDR3aa: CASSADTYNEQFF

d_gene: .
v_gene: TRBV5-4
abundance: .
j_gene: TRBJ1-2
CDR3nt: TGTGCCAGCAGCTTGCCCGACAGACGACACAACACCTTC
CDR3aa: CASSLPDRRHNTF

d_gene: .
v_gene: TRBV11-3
abundance: .
j_gene: TRBJ2-2
CDR3nt: TGTGCCAGCAGCTTAAGGGGAACCGGGGAGCTGTTTTTT
CDR3aa: CASSLRGTGELFF

d_gene: .
v_gene: TRBV6-6
abundance: .
j_gene: TRBJ1-5
CDR3nt: TGTGCCAGCAGTTACCCACAGGGAGGGAGCAATCAGCCCCAGCATTTT
CDR3aa: CASSYPQGGSNQPQHF